Presented here are 13 T cell receptor beta chains from one specimen sequenced in a study of beta chain features in type 1 diabetes. Overall study results and limits: People with Type 1 diabetes carried modestly yet significantly shorter TCRB CDR3s in all four CD4+ subsets.

Which antigens these TCRs recognize remains unknown. Isolated RNA was reverse transcribed in full, so expressed TCRB transcripts were sequenced. TCRdb keeps only in-frame clones here, not all; method: immunoSEQ multiplex PCR. The repertoire holds 50,000 to 55,000 clones, 63% seen once, with 0.29% in the top ten. The sequenced sample was stem cell memory CD4+ T cells from blood. These TCRs come from a woman aged 25 to 39 with type 1 diabetes.

This clone was found once. The rearrangement uses TRBV18 and TRBJ2-3; a possible D gene is TRBD2 (6 bases). Germline V gene data show CDR1 as KGHSH and CDR2 as LQKENI. This CDR3 is built from 16 residues. Trimming removed 4 bases from V and 0 bases from J, with 14 bases in between. The CDR3 reads CASSRQAGTSTDTQYF. The CDR3 DNA follows: TGTGCCAGCTCACGTCAAGCGGGTACTAGCACAGATACGCAGTATTTT.

This clone was counted only a few times. The genes are TRBV9 and TRBJ2-7; 9 bases agree with TRBD2. Trimming cost V 0 bases and J 3 bases; bases outside gene matches: 4. Germline CDR1 and CDR2: SGDLS and YYNGEE. The CDR3 consists of 15 residues. CDR3 protein: CASSVAPSGNYEQYF. CDR3 DNA: TGTGCCAGCAGCGTAGCTCCTAGCGGGAACTACGAGCAGTACTTC.

The chain joins TRBV27 to TRBJ2-3, with TRBD1 matching 7 bases. There are 13 residues in the CDR3. With V trimmed by 6 bases and J by 3 bases, 3 bases remained unmatched. Per germline, CDR1 MNHEY and CDR2 SMNVEV (reference sequence). The CDR3 coding sequence is TGTGCCAGCAGGGTCAGGGGGACAGATACGCAGTATTTT. As protein: CASRVRGTDTQYF.

The CDR3 reads CASSRSPADLDYNEQFF. CDR3 coding DNA: TGTGCCAGCTCACGCAGCCCAGCGGACCTAGATTACAATGAGCAGTTCTTC. The rearrangement joins TRBV18 to TRBJ2-1; tentatively, D is TRBD2 (5 bases). The CDR3 contains 17 residues. V lost 4 bases and J lost 4, with 20 bases in between. The germline V gene has CDR1 KGHSH and CDR2 LQKENI.

This chain connects TRBV6-4 to TRBJ2-2, with D hard to call. Germline-derived CDR1 and CDR2 are MRHNA and SNTAGT. V shed 6 bases and J shed 3 bases, with 8 bases lying between them. This CDR3 region has 13 residues. DNA of the CDR3: TGTGCCAGCAGAGCCCAGGACACCGGGGAGCTGTTTTTT. Translating it yields CASRAQDTGELFF.

The chain carries TRBV9 and TRBJ2-1; 10 bases match TRBD2. The germline V gene has CDR1 SGDLS and CDR2 YYNGEE. V shed 3 bases and J 7 bases; nucleotides not matched to a gene: 7. The CDR3 has 15 amino acids. The CDR3 reads CASSGGTSVYNEQFF. In DNA form, the CDR3 reads TGTGCCAGCAGCGGCGGGACTAGCGTTTATAATGAGCAGTTCTTC.

The gene calls are TRBV7-9 and TRBJ2-7; TRBD2 matches at 7 bases. The CDR3 spans 14 residues. In germline, CDR1 is SEHNR, CDR2 FQNEAQ (reference sequence). J gave up 6 bases and V 5 bases, and 10 bases lay outside the gene matches. CDR3 sequence: CASSLYSGLTEQYF. The CDR3 DNA reads TGTGCCAGCAGCCTCTATAGCGGGCTCACCGAGCAGTACTTC.

The rearrangement joins TRBV7-2 to TRBJ1-1, with TRBD1 identical over 7 bases. V shed 3 bases, J shed 1 base, and the junction held 14 bases outside the gene matches. This CDR3 comprises 18 residues. The germline CDR1 and CDR2 sequences are SGHTA and FQGNSA. The CDR3 DNA reads TGTGCCAGCAGCTTCGGTGGGTTGTGGACAGGAGGGAACACTGAAGCTTTCTTT. This encodes CASSFGGLWTGGNTEAFF.

This clone has a single count. Here the CDR3 reads CASSFNGDTEAFF. DNA for the CDR3: TGTGCCAGCTCTTTTAACGGGGACACTGAAGCTTTCTTT. V is TRBV7-3 and J is TRBJ1-1; D call uncertain. V gave up 8 bases and J gave up 3 bases, with 13 bases separating them. Per germline, CDR1 SGHTA and CDR2 FQGTGA. There are 13 residues in the CDR3.

The chain combines TRBV7-3 with TRBJ2-1, with 7 bases that match TRBD2. With 5 bases clipped from V and 0 bases from J, the junction kept 4 bases outside the gene matches. This CDR3 has 15 residues. Germline assignment: CDR1 SGHTA and CDR2 FQGTGA. The CDR3 loop is CASSPKRGSYNEQFF. In DNA, the CDR3 is TGTGCCAGCAGCCCCAAGCGGGGCTCCTACAATGAGCAGTTCTTC. Looking up the rest from reference TRBV7-3 and TRBJ2-1 gives the full variable domain: GAGVSQTPSNKVTEKGKYVELRCDPISGHTALYWYRQSLGQGPEFLIYFQGTGAADDSGLPNDRFFAVRPEGSVSTLKIQRTERGDSAVYLCASSPKRGSYNEQFFGPGTRLTVL.

This sequence joins TRBV27 and TRBJ2-1, with 7 nucleotides matching TRBD2. The germline gives CDR1 MNHEY, CDR2 SMNVEV (reference sequence). This CDR3 has 15 amino acids. J gave up 3 bases and V 3 bases, and 5 bases lay outside the gene matches. The CDR3 coding sequence is TGTGCCAGCAGTTTTCGGGGGAGGGTCTACAATGAGCAGTTCTTC. Protein sequence: CASSFRGRVYNEQFF.

The J gene is TRBJ2-3, the V gene TRBV9, with TRBD2 matching over 8 bases. CDR3 size: 17 residues. Trimming removed 4 bases from V and 2 bases from J; junction bases left unmatched: 12. Germline CDR1 SGDLS, CDR2 YYNGEE. The CDR3 protein is CASSNARTSRNTDTQYF. Written as DNA, the CDR3 is TGTGCCAGCAGCAACGCCAGGACTAGCCGGAACACAGATACGCAGTATTTT.

V is TRBV30 and J is TRBJ2-1, with 8 positions matching TRBD1. The CDR3 spans 12 residues. V dropped 2 bases and J dropped 9; count of bases not matched to a gene: 3. Per germline, CDR1 GTSNPN and CDR2 SVGIG (reference sequence). The CDR3 reads CAWSTTGVEQFF. In nucleotides, the CDR3 is TGTGCCTGGAGTACGACAGGGGTTGAGCAGTTCTTC.